This paragraph covers one T cell receptor beta chain sequence. This entry is derived from a study of cytomegalovirus exposure and HLA in healthy donors. Study in general: T cells numbering approximately 170 million yielded approximately 120 million unique TCR beta sequences in an earlier analysis. From donors who were HLA-typed, an early data release held 75 million to 85 million unique TCRs.

The V and J ends lost 7 bases and 4 bases, in that order; junction bases with no gene match: 7. CDR3 length: 14 amino acids. Per the germline V gene, CDR1 is MNHNS and CDR2 is SASEGT. The primer mix had 60 Vbeta and 13 Jbeta primers. The method was immunoSEQ multiplex PCR; TCRdb's version includes in-frame clones alone and lacks a portion of them. The sample holds about 160,000 clones, around 81% seen once. The chain couples TRBV6-1 to TRBJ2-4; 7 bases line up with TRBD1. The TCR comes from a woman in her fifties or sixties in good health and CMV-seronegative. Material: PBMCs. CDR3 bases: TGTGCCAGCATATCAGACAGGGCTAAAAACATTCAGTACTTC. Protein: CASISDRAKNIQYF.